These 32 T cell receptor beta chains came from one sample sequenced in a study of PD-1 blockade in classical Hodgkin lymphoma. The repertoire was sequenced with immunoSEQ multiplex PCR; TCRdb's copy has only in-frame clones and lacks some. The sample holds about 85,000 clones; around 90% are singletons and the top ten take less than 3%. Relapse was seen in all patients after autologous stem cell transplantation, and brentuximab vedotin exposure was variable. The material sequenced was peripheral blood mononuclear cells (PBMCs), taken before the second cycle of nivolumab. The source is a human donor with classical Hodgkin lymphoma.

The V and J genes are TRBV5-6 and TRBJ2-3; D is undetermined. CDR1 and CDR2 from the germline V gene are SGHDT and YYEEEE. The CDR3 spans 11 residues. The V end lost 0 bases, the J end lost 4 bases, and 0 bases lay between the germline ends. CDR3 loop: CASSLADTQYF. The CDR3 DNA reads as TGTGCCAGCAGCTTGGCAGATACGCAGTATTTT. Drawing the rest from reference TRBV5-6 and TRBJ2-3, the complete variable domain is DAGVTQSPTHLIKTRGQQVTLRCSPKSGHDTVSWYQQALGQGPQFIFQYYEEEERQRGNFPDRFSGHQFPNYSSELNVNALLLGDSALYLCASSLADTQYFGPGTRLTVL.

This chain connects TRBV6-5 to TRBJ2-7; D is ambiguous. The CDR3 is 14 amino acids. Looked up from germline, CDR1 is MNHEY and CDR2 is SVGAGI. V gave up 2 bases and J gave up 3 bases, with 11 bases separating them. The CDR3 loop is CASSYGAGNYEQYF. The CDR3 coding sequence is TGTGCCAGCAGTTACGGAGCAGGAAACTACGAGCAGTACTTC.

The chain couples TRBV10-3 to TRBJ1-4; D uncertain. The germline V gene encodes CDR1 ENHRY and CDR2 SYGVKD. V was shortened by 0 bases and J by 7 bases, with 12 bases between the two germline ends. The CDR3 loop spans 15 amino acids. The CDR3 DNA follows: TGTGCCATCAGTGAGTCGGGAGGGCTTGGTGAAAAACTGTTTTTT. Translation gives CAISESGGLGEKLFF.

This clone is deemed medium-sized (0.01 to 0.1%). The CDR3 DNA is TGCGCCAGCAGCCAAGTCTGGGGACTAGCAACCAACGAGCAGTACTTC. Protein product: CASSQVWGLATNEQYF. The chain joins TRBV4-1 to TRBJ2-7; 9 bases map to TRBD2. CDR1 is MGHRA and CDR2 is YSYEKL in the germline V gene. The CDR3 length is 16 residues. With 1 base clipped from V and 5 bases from J, the junction kept 9 bases outside the gene matches.

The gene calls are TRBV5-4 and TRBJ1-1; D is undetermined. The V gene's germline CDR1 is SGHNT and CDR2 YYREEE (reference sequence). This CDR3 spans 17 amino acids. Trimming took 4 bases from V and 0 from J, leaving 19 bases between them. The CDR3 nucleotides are TGTGCCAGCAGCAGGCGAGGGTCGGAGGGCCTGAACACTGAAGCTTTCTTT. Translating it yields CASSRRGSEGLNTEAFF.

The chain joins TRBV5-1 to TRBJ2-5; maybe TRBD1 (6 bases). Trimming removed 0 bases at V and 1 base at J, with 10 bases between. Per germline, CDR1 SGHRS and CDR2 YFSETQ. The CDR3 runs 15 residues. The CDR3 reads CASSLAQGVQETQYF. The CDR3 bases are TGCGCCAGCAGCTTGGCACAGGGAGTCCAAGAGACCCAGTACTTC. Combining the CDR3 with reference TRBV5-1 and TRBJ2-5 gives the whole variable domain KAGVTQTPRYLIKTRGQQVTLSCSPISGHRSVSWYQQTPGQGLQFLFEYFSETQRNKGNFPGRFSGRQFSNSRSEMNVSTLELGDSALYLCASSLAQGVQETQYFGPGTRLLVL.

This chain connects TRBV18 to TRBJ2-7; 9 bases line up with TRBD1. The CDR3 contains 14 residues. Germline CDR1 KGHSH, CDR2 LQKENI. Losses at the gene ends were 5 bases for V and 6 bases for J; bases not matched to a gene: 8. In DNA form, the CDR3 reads TGTGCCAGCTCAACGACCGGGACAGGGCGCGAGCAGTACTTC. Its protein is CASSTTGTGREQYF. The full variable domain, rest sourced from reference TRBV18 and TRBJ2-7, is NAGVMQNPRHLVRRRGQEARLRCSPMKGHSHVYWYRQLPEEGLKFMVYLQKENIIDESGMPKERFSAEFPKEGPSILRIQQVVRGDSAAYFCASSTTGTGREQYFGPGTRLTVT.

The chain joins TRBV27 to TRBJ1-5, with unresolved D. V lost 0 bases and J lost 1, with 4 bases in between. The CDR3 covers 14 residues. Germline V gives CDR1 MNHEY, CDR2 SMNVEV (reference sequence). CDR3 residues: CASSLSGSNQPQHF. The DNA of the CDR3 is TGTGCCAGCAGTTTATCCGGGAGCAATCAGCCCCAGCATTTT.

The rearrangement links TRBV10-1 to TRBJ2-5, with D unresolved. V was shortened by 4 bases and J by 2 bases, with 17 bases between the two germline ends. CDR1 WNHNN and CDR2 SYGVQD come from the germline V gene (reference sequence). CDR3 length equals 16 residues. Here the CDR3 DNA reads TGCGCCAGCAGTGGTCCTAGGACCTCCTTTCAAGAGACCCAGTACTTC. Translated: CASSGPRTSFQETQYF.

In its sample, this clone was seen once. CDR3 DNA sequence: TGTGCCAGCAGCTTCCCGAACACTGAAGCTTTCTTT. Translating gives CASSFPNTEAFF. The chain combines TRBV11-2 with TRBJ1-1; no reliable D call. The CDR3 loop spans 12 amino acids. V shed 3 bases and J shed 1 base, with 3 bases lying between them. Looked up from germline, CDR1 is SGHAT and CDR2 is FQNNGV.

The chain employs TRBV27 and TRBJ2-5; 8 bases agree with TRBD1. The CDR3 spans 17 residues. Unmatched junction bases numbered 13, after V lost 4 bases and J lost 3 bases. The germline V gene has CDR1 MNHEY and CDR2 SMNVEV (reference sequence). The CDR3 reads CASSWSYGRGQEETQYF. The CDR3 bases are TGTGCCAGCAGTTGGAGTTACGGTCGGGGACAGGAAGAGACCCAGTACTTC.

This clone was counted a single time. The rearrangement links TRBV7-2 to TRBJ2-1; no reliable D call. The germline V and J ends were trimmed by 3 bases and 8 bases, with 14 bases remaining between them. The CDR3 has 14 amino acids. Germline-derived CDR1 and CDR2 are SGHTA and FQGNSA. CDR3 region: CASSFDPTRDEQFF. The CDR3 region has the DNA TGTGCCAGCAGCTTTGACCCTACAAGGGATGAGCAGTTCTTC.

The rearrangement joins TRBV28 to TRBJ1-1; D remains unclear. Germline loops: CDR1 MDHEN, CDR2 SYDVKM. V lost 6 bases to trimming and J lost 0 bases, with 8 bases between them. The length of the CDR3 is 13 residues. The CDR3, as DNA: TGTGCCAGCAGGCGCACAGTGAACACTGAAGCTTTCTTT. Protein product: CASRRTVNTEAFF.

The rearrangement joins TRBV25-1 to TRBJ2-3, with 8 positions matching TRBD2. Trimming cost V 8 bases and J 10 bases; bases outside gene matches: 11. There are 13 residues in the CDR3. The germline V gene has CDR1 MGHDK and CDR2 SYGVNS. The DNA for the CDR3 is TGTGCCAGCTCTGAACCCGGGGGGGAGGCGCAGTATTTT. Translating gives CASSEPGGEAQYF.

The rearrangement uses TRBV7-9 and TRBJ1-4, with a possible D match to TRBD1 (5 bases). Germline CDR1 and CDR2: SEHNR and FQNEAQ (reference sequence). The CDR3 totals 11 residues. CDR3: CVVEGNEKLFF. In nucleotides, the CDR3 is TGTGTAGTCGAGGGGAATGAAAAACTGTTTTTT.

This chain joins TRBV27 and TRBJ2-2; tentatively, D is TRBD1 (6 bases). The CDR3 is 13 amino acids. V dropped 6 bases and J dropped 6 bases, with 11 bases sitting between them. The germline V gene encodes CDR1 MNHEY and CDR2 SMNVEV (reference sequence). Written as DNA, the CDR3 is TGTGCCAGCAGATCACAGGGTCCCGGGGAGCTGTTTTTT. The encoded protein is CASRSQGPGELFF.

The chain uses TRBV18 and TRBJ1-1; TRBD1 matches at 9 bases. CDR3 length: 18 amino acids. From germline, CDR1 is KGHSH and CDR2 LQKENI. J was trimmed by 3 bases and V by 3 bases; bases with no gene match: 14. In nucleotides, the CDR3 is TGTGCCAGCTCACCGGGGGCCTTTGTTGGGACAGGGTACACTGAAGCTTTCTTT. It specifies CASSPGAFVGTGYTEAFF.

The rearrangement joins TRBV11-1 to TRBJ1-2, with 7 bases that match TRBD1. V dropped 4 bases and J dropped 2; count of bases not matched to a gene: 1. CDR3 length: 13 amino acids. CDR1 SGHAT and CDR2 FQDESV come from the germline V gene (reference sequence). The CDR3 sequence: CASSWGQNYGYTF. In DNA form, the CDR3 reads TGTGCCAGCAGCTGGGGACAGAACTATGGCTACACCTTC.

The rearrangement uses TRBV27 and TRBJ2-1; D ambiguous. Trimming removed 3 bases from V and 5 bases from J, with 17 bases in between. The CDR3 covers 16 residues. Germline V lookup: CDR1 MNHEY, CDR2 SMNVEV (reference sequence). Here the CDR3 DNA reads TGTGCCAGCAGTTTCTTTAGCCGGGCCAGAGACAATGAGCAGTTCTTC. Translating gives CASSFFSRARDNEQFF.

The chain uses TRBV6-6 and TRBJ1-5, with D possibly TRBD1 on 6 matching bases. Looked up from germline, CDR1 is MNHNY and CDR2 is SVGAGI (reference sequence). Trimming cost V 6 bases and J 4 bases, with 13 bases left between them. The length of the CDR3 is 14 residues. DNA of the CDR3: TGTGCCAGCAGCTCCTTACAGGGTAATCAGCCCCAGCATTTT. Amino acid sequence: CASSSLQGNQPQHF.

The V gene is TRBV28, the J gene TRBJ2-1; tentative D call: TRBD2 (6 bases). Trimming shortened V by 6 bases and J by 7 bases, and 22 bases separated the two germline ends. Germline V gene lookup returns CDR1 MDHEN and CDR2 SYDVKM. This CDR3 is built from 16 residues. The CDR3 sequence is CASSPLWEVLRNEQFF. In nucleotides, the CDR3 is TGTGCCAGCAGCCCTCTTTGGGAGGTCCTGCGGAATGAGCAGTTCTTC.

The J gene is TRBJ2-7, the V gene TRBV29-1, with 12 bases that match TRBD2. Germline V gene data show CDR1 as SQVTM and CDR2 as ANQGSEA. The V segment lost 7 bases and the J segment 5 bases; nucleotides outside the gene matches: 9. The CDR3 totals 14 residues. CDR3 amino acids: CSASAGTSGHEQYF. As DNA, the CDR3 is TGCAGCGCCTCGGCTGGGACTAGCGGGCACGAGCAGTACTTC.

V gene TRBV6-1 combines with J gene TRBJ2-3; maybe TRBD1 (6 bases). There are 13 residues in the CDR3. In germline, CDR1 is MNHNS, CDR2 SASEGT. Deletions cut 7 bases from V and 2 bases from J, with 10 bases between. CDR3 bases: TGTGCCAGCAAGGACAGATACACAGATACGCAGTATTTT. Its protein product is CASKDRYTDTQYF.

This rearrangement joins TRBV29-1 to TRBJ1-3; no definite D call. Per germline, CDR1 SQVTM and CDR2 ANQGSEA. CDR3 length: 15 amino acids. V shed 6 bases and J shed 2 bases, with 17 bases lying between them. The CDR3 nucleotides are TGCAGCGTGGCCCGAGTCGGGGTAGCTGGAAACACCATATATTTT. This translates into CSVARVGVAGNTIYF.

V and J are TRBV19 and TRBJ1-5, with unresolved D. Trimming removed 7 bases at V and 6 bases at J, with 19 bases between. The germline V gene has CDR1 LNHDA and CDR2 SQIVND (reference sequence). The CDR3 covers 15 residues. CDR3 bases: TGTGCCAGTACTCGTATCGGGAGGGCGGCTCAGCCCCAGCATTTT. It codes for CASTRIGRAAQPQHF.

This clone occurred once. The CDR3 reads CASSPEGATNEKLFF. For the CDR3, the DNA is TGTGCCAGCAGCCCTGAGGGGGCAACTAATGAAAAACTGTTTTTT. The V call is TRBV11-2, the J call TRBJ1-4; a possible D gene is TRBD1 (6 bases). Germline loops: CDR1 SGHAT, CDR2 FQNNGV. Trimming shortened V by 5 bases and J by 0 bases, and 10 bases separated the two germline ends. This CDR3 contains 15 residues.

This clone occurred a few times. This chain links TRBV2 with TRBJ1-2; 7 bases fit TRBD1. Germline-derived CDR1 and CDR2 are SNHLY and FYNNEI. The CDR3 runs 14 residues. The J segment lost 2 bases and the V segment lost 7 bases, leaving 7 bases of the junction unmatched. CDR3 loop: CASTRQGPNYGYTF. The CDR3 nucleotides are TGTGCCAGCACTCGACAGGGACCCAACTATGGCTACACCTTC.

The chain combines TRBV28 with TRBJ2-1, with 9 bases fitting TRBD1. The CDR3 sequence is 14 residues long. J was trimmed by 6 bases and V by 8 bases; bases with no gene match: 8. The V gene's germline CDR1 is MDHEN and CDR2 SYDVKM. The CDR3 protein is CASEPGQGLNEQFF. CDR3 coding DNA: TGTGCCAGCGAACCGGGACAGGGACTCAATGAGCAGTTCTTC.

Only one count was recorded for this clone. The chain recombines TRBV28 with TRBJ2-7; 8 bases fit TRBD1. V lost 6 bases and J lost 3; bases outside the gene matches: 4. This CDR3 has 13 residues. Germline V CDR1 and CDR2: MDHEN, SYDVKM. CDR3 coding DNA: TGTGCCAGCAGAAATACAGGGGGCTACGAGCAGTACTTC. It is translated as CASRNTGGYEQYF.

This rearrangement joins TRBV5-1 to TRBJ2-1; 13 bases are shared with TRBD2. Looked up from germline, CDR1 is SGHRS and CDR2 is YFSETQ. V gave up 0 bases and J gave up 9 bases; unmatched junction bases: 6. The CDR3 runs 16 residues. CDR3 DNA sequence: TGCGCCAGCAGCTTGGAACTAGCGGGAGGGCGCGGTGAGCAGTTCTTC. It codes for CASSLELAGGRGEQFF. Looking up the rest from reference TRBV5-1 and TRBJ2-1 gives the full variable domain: KAGVTQTPRYLIKTRGQQVTLSCSPISGHRSVSWYQQTPGQGLQFLFEYFSETQRNKGNFPGRFSGRQFSNSRSEMNVSTLELGDSALYLCASSLELAGGRGEQFFGPGTRLTVL.

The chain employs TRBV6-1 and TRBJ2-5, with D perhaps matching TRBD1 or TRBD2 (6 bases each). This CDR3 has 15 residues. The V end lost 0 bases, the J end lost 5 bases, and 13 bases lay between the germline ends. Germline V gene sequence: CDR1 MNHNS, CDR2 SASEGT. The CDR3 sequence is CASSEAGGGRETQYF. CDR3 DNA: TGTGCCAGCAGTGAAGCTGGAGGGGGAAGGGAGACCCAGTACTTC.

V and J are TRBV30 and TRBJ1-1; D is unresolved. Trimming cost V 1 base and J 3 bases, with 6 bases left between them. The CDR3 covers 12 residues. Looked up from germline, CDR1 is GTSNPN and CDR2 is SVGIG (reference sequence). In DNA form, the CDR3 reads TGTGCCTGGAGTGCAGATCACACTGAAGCTTTCTTT. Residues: CAWSADHTEAFF.